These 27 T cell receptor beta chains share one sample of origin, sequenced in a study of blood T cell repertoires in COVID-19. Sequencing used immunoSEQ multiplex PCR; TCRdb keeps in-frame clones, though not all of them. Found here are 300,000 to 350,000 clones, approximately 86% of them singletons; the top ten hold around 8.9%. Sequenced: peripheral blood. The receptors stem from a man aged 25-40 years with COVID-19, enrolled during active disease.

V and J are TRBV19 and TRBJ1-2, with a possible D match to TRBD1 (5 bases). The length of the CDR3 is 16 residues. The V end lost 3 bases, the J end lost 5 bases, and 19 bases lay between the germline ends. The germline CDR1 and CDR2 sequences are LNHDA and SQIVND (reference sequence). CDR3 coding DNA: TGTGCCAGTAGTATTAACCAGGGCCAGGCCGCTTATGGCTACACCTTC. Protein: CASSINQGQAAYGYTF.

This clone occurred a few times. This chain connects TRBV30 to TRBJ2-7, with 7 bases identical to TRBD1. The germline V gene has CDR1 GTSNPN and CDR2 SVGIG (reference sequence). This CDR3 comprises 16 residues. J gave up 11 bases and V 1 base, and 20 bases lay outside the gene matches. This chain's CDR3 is CAWSGGQPPLSGREYF. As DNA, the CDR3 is TGTGCCTGGAGTGGGGGACAGCCGCCTCTTTCGGGACGTGAGTACTTC.

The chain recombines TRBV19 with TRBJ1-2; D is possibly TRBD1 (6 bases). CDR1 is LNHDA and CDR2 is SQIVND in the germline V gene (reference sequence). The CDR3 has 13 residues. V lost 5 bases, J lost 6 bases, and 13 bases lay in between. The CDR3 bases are TGTGCCAGTAGTCCTCAGGGGCTCGATGGCTACACCTTC. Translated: CASSPQGLDGYTF.

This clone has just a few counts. The CDR3 loop is CASSQHRDRGKREANYEQYF. The CDR3 nucleotides read TGTGCCAGCAGCCAACATCGGGACAGGGGAAAGCGGGAGGCCAACTACGAGCAGTACTTC. The chain combines TRBV3-1 (or the pseudogene TRBV3-2) with TRBJ2-7; D might be TRBD1 (10 bases). V lost 2 bases and J lost 3, with 29 bases in between. The CDR3 runs to 20 residues. Germline assignment: CDR1 LGHDT and CDR2 YNNKEL (reference sequence).

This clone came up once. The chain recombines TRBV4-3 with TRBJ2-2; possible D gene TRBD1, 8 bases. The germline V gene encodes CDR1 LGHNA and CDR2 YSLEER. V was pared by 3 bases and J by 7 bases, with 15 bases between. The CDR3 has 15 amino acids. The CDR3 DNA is TGCGCCAGCAGCCAGGCGGACAGGGAGGGCGGGGAGCTGTTTTTT. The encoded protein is CASSQADREGGELFF.

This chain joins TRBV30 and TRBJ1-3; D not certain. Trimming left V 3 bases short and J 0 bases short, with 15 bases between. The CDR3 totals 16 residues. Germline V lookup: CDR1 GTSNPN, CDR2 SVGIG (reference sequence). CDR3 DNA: TGTGCCTGGAGCTCCCGGGGTGCAGTCTCTGGAAACACCATATATTTT. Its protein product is CAWSSRGAVSGNTIYF.

The CDR3 sequence: CASSEFNMPGQGISGANVLTF. The DNA for the CDR3 is TGTGCCAGCAGCGAATTCAATATGCCGGGACAGGGAATCTCTGGGGCCAACGTCCTGACTTTC. The chain combines TRBV9 with TRBJ2-6, with 9 bases identical to TRBD1. Trimming took 3 bases from V and 0 from J; bases not matched to a gene: 16. There are 21 residues in the CDR3. Germline values: CDR1 SGDLS, CDR2 YYNGEE.

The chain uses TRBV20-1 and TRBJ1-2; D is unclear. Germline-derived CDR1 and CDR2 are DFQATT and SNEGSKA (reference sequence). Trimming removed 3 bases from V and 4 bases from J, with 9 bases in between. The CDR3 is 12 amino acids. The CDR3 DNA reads TGCAGTGCTAGTCGGGGTGGCTATGGCTACACCTTC. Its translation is CSASRGGYGYTF.

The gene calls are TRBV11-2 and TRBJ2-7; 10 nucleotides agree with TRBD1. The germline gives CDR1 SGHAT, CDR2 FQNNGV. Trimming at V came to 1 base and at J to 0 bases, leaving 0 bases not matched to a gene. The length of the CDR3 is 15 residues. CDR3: CASSLGQGASYEQYF. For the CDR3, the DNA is TGTGCCAGCAGCTTAGGACAGGGGGCCTCCTACGAGCAGTACTTC.

CDR3 DNA sequence: TGTGCCAGCAATAGGTTAGGAGCCAACACCGGGGAGCTGTTTTTT. Protein product: CASNRLGANTGELFF. V and J are TRBV9 and TRBJ2-2; no clear D. This CDR3 has 15 amino acids. CDR1 and CDR2 (germline): SGDLS, YYNGEE. V gave up 6 bases and J gave up 2 bases, with 14 bases separating them.

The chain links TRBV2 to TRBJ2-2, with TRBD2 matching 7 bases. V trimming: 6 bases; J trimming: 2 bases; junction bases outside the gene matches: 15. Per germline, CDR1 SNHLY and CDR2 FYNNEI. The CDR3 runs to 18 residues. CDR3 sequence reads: CASRLAVSLTQNTGELFF. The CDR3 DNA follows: TGTGCCAGCAGGCTAGCGGTATCTCTTACACAAAACACCGGGGAGCTGTTTTTT.

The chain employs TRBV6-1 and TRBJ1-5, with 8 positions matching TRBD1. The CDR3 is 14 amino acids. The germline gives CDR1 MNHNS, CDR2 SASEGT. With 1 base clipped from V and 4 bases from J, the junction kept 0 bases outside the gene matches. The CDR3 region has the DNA TGTGCCAGCAGTGAAGGGACAGGGAATCAGCCCCAGCATTTT. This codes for CASSEGTGNQPQHF.

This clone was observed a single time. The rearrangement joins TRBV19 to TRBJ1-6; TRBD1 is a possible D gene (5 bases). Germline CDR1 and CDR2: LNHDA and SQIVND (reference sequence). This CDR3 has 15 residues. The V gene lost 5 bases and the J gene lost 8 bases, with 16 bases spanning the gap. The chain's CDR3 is CASSLTGTLDSPLHF. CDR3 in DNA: TGTGCCAGTAGTTTAACCGGGACTCTAGATTCACCCCTCCACTTT.

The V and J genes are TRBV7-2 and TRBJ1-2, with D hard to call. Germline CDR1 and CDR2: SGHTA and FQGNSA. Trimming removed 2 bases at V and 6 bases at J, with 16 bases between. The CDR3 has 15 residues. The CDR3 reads CASSLIMESANGYTF. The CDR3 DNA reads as TGTGCCAGCAGCTTAATAATGGAAAGCGCAAATGGCTACACCTTC.

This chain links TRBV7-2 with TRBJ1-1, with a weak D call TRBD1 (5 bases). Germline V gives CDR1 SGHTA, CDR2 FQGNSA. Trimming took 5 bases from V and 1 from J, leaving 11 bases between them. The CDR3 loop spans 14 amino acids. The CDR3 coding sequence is TGTGCCAGCAGCCCTACTGACAGGAACACTGAAGCTTTCTTT. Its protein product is CASSPTDRNTEAFF.

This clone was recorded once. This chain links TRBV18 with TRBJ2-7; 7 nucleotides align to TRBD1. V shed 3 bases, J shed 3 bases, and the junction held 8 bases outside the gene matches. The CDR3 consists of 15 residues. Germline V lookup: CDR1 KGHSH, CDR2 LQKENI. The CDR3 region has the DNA TGTGCCAGCTCACCGTCACAGGGGTCGCACTACGAGCAGTACTTC. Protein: CASSPSQGSHYEQYF.

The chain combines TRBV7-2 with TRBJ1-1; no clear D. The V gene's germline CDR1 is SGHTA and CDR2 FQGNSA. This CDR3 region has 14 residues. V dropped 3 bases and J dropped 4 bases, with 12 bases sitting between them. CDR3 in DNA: TGTGCCAGCAGCTTTACCACCGGTGGCACTGAAGCTTTCTTT. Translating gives CASSFTTGGTEAFF.

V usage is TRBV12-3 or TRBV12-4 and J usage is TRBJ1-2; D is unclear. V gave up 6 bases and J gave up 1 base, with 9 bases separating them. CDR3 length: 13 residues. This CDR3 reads CASSPTINYGYTF. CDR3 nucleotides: TGTGCCAGCAGCCCCACAATTAACTATGGCTACACCTTC.

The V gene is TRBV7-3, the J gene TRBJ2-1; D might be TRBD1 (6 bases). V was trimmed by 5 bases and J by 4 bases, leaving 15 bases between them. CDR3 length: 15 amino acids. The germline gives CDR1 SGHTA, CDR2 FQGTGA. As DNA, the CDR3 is TGTGCCAGCAGCCTTCGACAGGACCAGTACAATGAGCAGTTCTTC. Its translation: CASSLRQDQYNEQFF.

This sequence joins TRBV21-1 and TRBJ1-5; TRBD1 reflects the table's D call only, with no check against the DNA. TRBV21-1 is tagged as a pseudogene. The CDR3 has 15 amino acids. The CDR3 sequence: CASSKRQRHNQPQHF. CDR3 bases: TGTGCCAGCAGCAAGAGACAGAGACACAATCAGCCCCAGCATTTT.

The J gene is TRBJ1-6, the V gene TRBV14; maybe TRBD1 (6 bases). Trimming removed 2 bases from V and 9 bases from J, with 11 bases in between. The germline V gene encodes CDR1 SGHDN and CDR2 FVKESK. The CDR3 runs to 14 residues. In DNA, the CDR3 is TGTGCCAGCAGCCAAACAGGGTGGGCTTCACCCCTCCACTTT. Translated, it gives CASSQTGWASPLHF.

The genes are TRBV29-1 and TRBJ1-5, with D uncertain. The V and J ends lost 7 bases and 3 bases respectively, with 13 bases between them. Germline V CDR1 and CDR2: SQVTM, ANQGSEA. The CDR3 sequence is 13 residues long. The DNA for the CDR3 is TGCAGCGCCGCCGGCGGTAACAATCAGCCCCAGCATTTT. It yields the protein CSAAGGNNQPQHF. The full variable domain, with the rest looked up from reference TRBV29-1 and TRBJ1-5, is SAVISQKPSRDICQRGTSLTIQCQVDSQVTMMFWYRQQPGQSLTLIATANQGSEATYESGFVIDKFPISRPNLTFSTLTVSNMSPEDSSIYLCSAAGGNNQPQHFGDGTRLSIL.

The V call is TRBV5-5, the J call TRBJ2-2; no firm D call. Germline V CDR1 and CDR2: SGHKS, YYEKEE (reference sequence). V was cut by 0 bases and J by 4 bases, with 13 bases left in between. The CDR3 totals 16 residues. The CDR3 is CASSLAGGRLTGELFF. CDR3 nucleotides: TGTGCCAGCAGCTTGGCAGGTGGGCGCCTCACCGGGGAGCTGTTTTTT.

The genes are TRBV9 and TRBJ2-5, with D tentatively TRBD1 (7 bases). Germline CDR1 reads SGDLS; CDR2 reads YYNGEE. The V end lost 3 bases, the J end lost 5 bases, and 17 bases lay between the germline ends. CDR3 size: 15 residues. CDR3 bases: TGTGCCAGCAGCGCCCACCAGGGGGGAGGTGAGACCCAGTACTTC. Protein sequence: CASSAHQGGGETQYF.

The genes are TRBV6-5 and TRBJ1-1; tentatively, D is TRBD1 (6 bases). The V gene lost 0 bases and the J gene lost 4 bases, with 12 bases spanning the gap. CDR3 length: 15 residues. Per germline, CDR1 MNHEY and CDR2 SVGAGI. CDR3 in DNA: TGTGCCAGCAGTTACTCGGGGGCAGGGGTCACTGAAGCTTTCTTT. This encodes CASSYSGAGVTEAFF.

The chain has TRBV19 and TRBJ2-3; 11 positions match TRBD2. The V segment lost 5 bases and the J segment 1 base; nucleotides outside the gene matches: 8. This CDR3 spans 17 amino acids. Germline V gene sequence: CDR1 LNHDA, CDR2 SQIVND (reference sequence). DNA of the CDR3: TGTGCCAGTAGTGTAGCGGGAGGGCCCTTCGGCACAGATACGCAGTATTTT. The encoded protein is CASSVAGGPFGTDTQYF.

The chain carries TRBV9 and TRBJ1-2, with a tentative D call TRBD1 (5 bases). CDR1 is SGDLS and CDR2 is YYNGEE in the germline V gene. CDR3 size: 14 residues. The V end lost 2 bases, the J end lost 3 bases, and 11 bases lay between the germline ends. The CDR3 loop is CASSVDGTHYGYTF. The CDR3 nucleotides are TGTGCCAGCAGCGTTGACGGGACTCACTATGGCTACACCTTC.